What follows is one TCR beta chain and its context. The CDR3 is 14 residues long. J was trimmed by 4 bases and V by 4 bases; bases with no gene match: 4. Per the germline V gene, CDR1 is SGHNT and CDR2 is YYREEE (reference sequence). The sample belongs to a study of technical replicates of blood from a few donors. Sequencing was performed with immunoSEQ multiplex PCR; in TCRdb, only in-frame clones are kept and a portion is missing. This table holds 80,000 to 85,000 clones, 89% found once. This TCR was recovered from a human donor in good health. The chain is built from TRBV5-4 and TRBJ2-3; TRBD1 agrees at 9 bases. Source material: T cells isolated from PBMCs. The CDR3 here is CASSRTGDADTQYF. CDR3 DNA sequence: TGTGCCAGCAGCAGGACAGGGGACGCAGATACGCAGTATTTT.